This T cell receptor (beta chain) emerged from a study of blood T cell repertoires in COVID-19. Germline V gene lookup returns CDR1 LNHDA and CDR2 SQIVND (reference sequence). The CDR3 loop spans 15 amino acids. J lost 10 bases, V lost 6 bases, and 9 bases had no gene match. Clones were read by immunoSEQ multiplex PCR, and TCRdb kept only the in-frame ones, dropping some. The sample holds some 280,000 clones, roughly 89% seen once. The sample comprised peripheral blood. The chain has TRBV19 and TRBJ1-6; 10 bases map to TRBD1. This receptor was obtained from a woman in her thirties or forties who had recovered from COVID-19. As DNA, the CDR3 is TGTGCCAGTAGAGAGACGACAGGGGGCGGCTCACCCCTCCACTTT. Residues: CASRETTGGGSPLHF.